The clone carrying this TCR beta chain was seen once. Trimming removed 5 bases from V and 2 bases from J, with 14 bases in between. The CDR3 extends over 15 amino acids. The germline CDR1 and CDR2 sequences are SNHLY and FYNNEI. Authors' methods: Counts of nucleated cells, estimated from reference gene primer amplification, were obtained. The assay was immunoSEQ multiplex PCR, and TCRdb's table has in-frame clones only and misses some. Clone size and V and J calls were adopted from that table, with D and trimming inferred from the DNA. This table holds fewer than 350,000 clones, 88% found once. This entry comes from a study of blood T cell repertoires in COVID-19. About the research overall: From the United States, Italy and Spain came samples of acute and convalescent COVID-19. PBMCs, B-cell-depleted T cells, or T cells provided the cDNA or gDNA that made up the material.

The V call is TRBV2, the J call TRBJ2-3; a possible D gene is TRBD1 (7 bases). Sequencing was done on a sample of peripheral blood. The receptor was derived from a man aged 18 to 30 with active or convalescent COVID-19. The CDR3 coding sequence is TGTGCCAGCAGTAAGAGCAGGGGGGCCACAGATACGCAGTATTTT. Amino acid sequence: CASSKSRGATDTQYF. Looking up the rest from reference TRBV2 and TRBJ2-3 gives the full variable domain: EPEVTQTPSHQVTQMGQEVILRCVPISNHLYFYWYRQILGQKVEFLVSFYNNEISEKSEIFDDQFSVERPDGSNFTLKIRSTKLEDSAMYFCASSKSRGATDTQYFGPGTRLTVL.